Below are 23 T cell receptor beta chains sequenced from a single sample in a study of blood T cell repertoires in COVID-19. Only in-frame clones appear in the TCRdb table, and some are missing; sequencing was by immunoSEQ multiplex PCR. The sample carries roughly 320,000 clones, around 84% recorded once. The sequenced material came from PBMCs or T cells enriched from blood (not recorded which). The receptors shown here come from a man aged 30 to 45 who had recovered from COVID-19.

V is TRBV6-1 and J is TRBJ2-3, with D perhaps matching TRBD2 (6 bases). This CDR3 contains 14 residues. The germline CDR1 and CDR2 sequences are MNHNS and SASEGT. V lost 3 bases to trimming and J lost 9 bases, with 16 bases between them. The CDR3 DNA follows: TGTGCCAGCAGTGATTCGGGTCTAGGAGGGACGCAGTATTTT. It specifies CASSDSGLGGTQYF.

This clone occurred once. This chain joins TRBV20-1 and TRBJ2-3; the D is unclear. The CDR3 contains 10 residues. Trimming pared 6 bases from V and 6 bases from J, leaving 7 bases between. The germline gives CDR1 DFQATT, CDR2 SNEGSKA (reference sequence). The CDR3 DNA is TGCAGTGCGGTCGGTGATACGCAGTATTTT. This translates into CSAVGDTQYF.

The genes are TRBV23-1 and TRBJ2-1; 7 nucleotides match TRBD1. TRBV23-1 is reported as an ORF; its role is uncertain. After removal of 2 bases from V and 4 bases from J, the junction contained 8 bases not matched to a gene. CDR3 length equals 16 residues. CDR3 protein: CASSQRVTGKYNEQFF. CDR3 coding DNA: TGCGCCAGCAGTCAACGGGTGACAGGGAAGTACAATGAGCAGTTCTTC.

This clone has just a few counts. The V and J genes are TRBV5-1 and TRBJ2-2; 13 nucleotides line up with TRBD2. Germline values: CDR1 SGHRS, CDR2 YFSETQ. CDR3 length: 15 amino acids. V was clipped by 5 bases and J by 7 bases; unmatched bases: 5. The CDR3 DNA sequence: TGCGCCAGCAGGGGACTAGCGGGATCTGGCGGGGAGCTGTTTTTT. It codes for CASRGLAGSGGELFF.

The chain uses TRBV9 and TRBJ2-2; the match to TRBD1 covers 7 bases. Trimming removed 4 bases from V and 1 base from J; junction bases left unmatched: 4. The germline V gene has CDR1 SGDLS and CDR2 YYNGEE. The CDR3 length is 15 residues. CDR3 coding DNA: TGTGCCAGCAGCCGACGACAGGGGAACACCGGGGAGCTGTTTTTT. It yields the protein CASSRRQGNTGELFF.

The CDR3 bases are TGTGCCTGGAGTCCGTCTGCGGGCTACACCTTC. This codes for CAWSPSAGYTF. The chain employs TRBV30 and TRBJ1-2; unclear D gene. Trimming pared 2 bases from V and 8 bases from J, leaving 9 bases between. Germline CDR1 GTSNPN, CDR2 SVGIG (reference sequence). The CDR3 runs 11 residues.

This chain links TRBV29-1 with TRBJ2-2; tentatively, D is TRBD2 (6 bases). This CDR3 spans 14 amino acids. V was clipped by 8 bases and J by 1 base, with 14 bases between them. Germline V CDR1 and CDR2: SQVTM, ANQGSEA. DNA of the CDR3: TGCAGCAAATCCGGGGGAAAGAACACCGGGGAGCTGTTTTTT. It translates to CSKSGGKNTGELFF.

This clone was detected a few times. The CDR3 reads CASSWGGSHEQYF. DNA for the CDR3: TGTGCCAGCAGTTGGGGGGGGTCCCACGAGCAGTACTTC. The V call is TRBV12-3 or TRBV12-4, the J call TRBJ2-7, with TRBD2 matching 7 bases. The CDR3 length is 13 residues. Trimming cost V 4 bases and J 5 bases; bases outside gene matches: 5.

The chain employs TRBV28 and TRBJ2-1, with TRBD1 matching 7 bases. V dropped 6 bases and J dropped 4; count of bases not matched to a gene: 6. From germline, CDR1 is MDHEN and CDR2 SYDVKM. CDR3 length: 14 amino acids. Here the CDR3 reads CASRPGQLYNEQFF. The CDR3 DNA is TGTGCCAGCAGGCCGGGACAGCTTTACAATGAGCAGTTCTTC.

This chain uses TRBV14 with TRBJ1-2; D remains ambiguous. Germline V gene lookup returns CDR1 SGHDN and CDR2 FVKESK. V shed 5 bases and J shed 6 bases, with 13 bases lying between them. This CDR3 spans 13 amino acids. The CDR3 DNA is TGTGCCAGCAGCTGGGGAGGGTTCGATGGCTACACCTTC. Translated, it gives CASSWGGFDGYTF.

The V call is TRBV4-1, the J call TRBJ2-7, with D unresolved. Trimming shortened V by 0 bases and J by 0 bases, and 12 bases separated the two germline ends. This CDR3 has 16 residues. Per germline, CDR1 MGHRA and CDR2 YSYEKL. CDR3: CASSQDDADFSYEQYF. The CDR3 DNA is TGCGCCAGCAGCCAAGATGACGCGGATTTCTCCTACGAGCAGTACTTC.

This clone was seen a single time. V gene TRBV4-1 combines with J gene TRBJ2-7; 10 nucleotides match TRBD1. CDR3 size: 16 residues. Germline V lookup: CDR1 MGHRA, CDR2 YSYEKL. The V gene end was trimmed by 3 bases and the J gene end by 4 bases; junction bases not matched to a gene: 9. Here the CDR3 DNA reads TGCGCCAGCAGCCAGGGGCCGGACAGGGGGGGTTACGAGCAGTACTTC. Protein product: CASSQGPDRGGYEQYF.

The chain combines TRBV5-4 with TRBJ2-7; the match to TRBD1 covers 10 bases. Germline values: CDR1 SGHNT, CDR2 YYREEE (reference sequence). V was clipped by 4 bases and J by 2 bases; unmatched bases: 9. The CDR3 loop spans 16 amino acids. CDR3 residues: CASSPRGGTGAYEQYF. CDR3 in DNA: TGTGCCAGCAGCCCTAGAGGCGGGACAGGGGCCTACGAGCAGTACTTC.

The chain has TRBV29-1 and TRBJ2-7, with a tentative D call TRBD1 (6 bases). CDR1 and CDR2 from the germline V gene are SQVTM and ANQGSEA. There are 13 residues in the CDR3. Deletions cut 5 bases from V and 3 bases from J, with 14 bases between. Here the CDR3 reads CSVRTGHGYEQYF. The CDR3 bases are TGCAGCGTTAGAACGGGACACGGCTACGAGCAGTACTTC.

The J gene is TRBJ1-1, the V gene TRBV12-3 or TRBV12-4; TRBD1 matches 8 bases. The CDR3 runs to 13 residues. V lost 7 bases to trimming and J lost 1 base; unmatched junction nucleotides: 2. CDR3 protein: CASMGQANTEAFF. In DNA, the CDR3 is TGTGCCAGCATGGGACAGGCGAACACTGAAGCTTTCTTT.

This rearrangement joins TRBV19 to TRBJ1-1; D is perhaps TRBD1 (5 bases). CDR3 length equals 13 residues. Deletions cut 5 bases from V and 1 base from J, with 8 bases between. Germline lookup yields CDR1 LNHDA and CDR2 SQIVND (reference sequence). CDR3 protein: CASSLRGNTEAFF. Written as DNA, the CDR3 is TGTGCCAGTAGTCTTAGGGGGAACACTGAAGCTTTCTTT.

The V call is TRBV19, the J call TRBJ1-5; TRBD1 might be the D (6 bases). The CDR3 has 16 amino acids. Trimming removed 5 bases at V and 7 bases at J, with 21 bases between. Germline CDR1 reads LNHDA; CDR2 reads SQIVND (reference sequence). CDR3 DNA sequence: TGTGCCAGTAGTTTGCAGGGGAGGGCTGGCAGACAGCCCCAGCATTTT. This codes for CASSLQGRAGRQPQHF. The variable domain in full, with the rest retrieved from reference TRBV19 and TRBJ1-5, is DGGITQSPKYLFRKEGQNVTLSCEQNLNHDAMYWYRQDPGQGLRLIYYSQIVNDFQKGDIAEGYSVSREKKESFPLTVTSAQKNPTAFYLCASSLQGRAGRQPQHFGDGTRLSIL.

The V and J genes are TRBV24-1 and TRBJ2-7; 12 bases agree with TRBD1. Looked up from germline, CDR1 is KGHDR and CDR2 is SFDVKD. The CDR3 is 16 residues long. With 2 bases clipped from V and 3 bases from J, the junction kept 4 bases outside the gene matches. DNA for the CDR3: TGTGCCACCAGTGATTCCCGGGACAGGGGGCTCTACGAGCAGTACTTC. Translating gives CATSDSRDRGLYEQYF.

This clone turned up a few times. This sequence joins TRBV18 and TRBJ2-7; 11 nucleotides agree with TRBD2. Germline CDR1 is KGHSH and CDR2 is LQKENI. The CDR3 has 15 residues. The V and J ends lost 8 bases and 0 bases, in that order; junction bases with no gene match: 6. CDR3 DNA: TGTGCCAGCGCCTCTAGCGGGGGGAACTCCTACGAGCAGTACTTC. It codes for CASASSGGNSYEQYF.

This clone was seen once. The V and J genes are TRBV15 and TRBJ1-2; 7 nucleotides agree with TRBD1. Germline V gives CDR1 LNHNV, CDR2 YYDKDF (reference sequence). J was trimmed by 8 bases and V by 1 base; bases with no gene match: 13. The CDR3 totals 16 residues. The CDR3 loop reads CATSRGGSDRAEGYTF. Written as DNA, the CDR3 is TGTGCCACCAGCAGAGGCGGAAGTGACAGGGCAGAAGGCTACACCTTC.

The chain recombines TRBV4-1 with TRBJ1-1; 9 nucleotides line up with TRBD1. The germline V gene has CDR1 MGHRA and CDR2 YSYEKL. Trimming took 5 bases from V and 1 from J; bases not matched to a gene: 11. The CDR3 has 17 amino acids. The CDR3 sequence: CASSSGRTGDKNTEAFF. CDR3 nucleotides: TGCGCCAGCAGCTCAGGACGGACAGGGGACAAGAACACTGAAGCTTTCTTT.

There are a few counts of this clone. The CDR3 sequence is CASSDRGGRSGELFF. In DNA form, the CDR3 reads TGTGCCAGCAGTGACCGGGGGGGAAGATCCGGGGAGCTGTTTTTT. The chain uses TRBV2 and TRBJ2-2; 8 positions agree with TRBD2. Trimming at V came to 3 bases and at J to 6 bases, leaving 6 bases not matched to a gene. CDR1 and CDR2 from the germline V gene are SNHLY and FYNNEI. CDR3 length: 15 residues.

This sequence joins TRBV7-6 and TRBJ2-3, with TRBD2 matching over 7 bases. CDR1 SGHVS and CDR2 FNYEAQ come from the germline V gene. CDR3 length: 15 residues. With 0 bases clipped from V and 4 bases from J, the junction kept 4 bases outside the gene matches. CDR3 sequence: CASSLAGGPSDTQYF. The CDR3 DNA sequence: TGTGCCAGCAGCTTAGCGGGAGGGCCCTCAGATACGCAGTATTTT.